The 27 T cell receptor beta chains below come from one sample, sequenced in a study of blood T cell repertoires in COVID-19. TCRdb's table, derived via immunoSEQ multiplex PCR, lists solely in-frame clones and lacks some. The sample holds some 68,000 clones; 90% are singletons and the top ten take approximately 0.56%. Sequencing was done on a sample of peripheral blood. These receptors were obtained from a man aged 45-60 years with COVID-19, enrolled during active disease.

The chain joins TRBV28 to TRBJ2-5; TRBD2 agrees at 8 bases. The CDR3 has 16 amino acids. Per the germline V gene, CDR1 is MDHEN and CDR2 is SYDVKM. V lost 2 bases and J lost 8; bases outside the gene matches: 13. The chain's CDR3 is CASSLDNLAGSDTQYF. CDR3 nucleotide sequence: TGTGCCAGCAGTTTAGACAACCTAGCGGGCTCGGATACCCAGTACTTC. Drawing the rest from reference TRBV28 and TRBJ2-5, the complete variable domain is DVKVTQSSRYLVKRTGEKVFLECVQDMDHENMFWYRQDPGLGLRLIYFSYDVKMKEKGDIPEGYSVSREKKERFSLILESASTNQTSMYLCASSLDNLAGSDTQYFGPGTRLLVL.

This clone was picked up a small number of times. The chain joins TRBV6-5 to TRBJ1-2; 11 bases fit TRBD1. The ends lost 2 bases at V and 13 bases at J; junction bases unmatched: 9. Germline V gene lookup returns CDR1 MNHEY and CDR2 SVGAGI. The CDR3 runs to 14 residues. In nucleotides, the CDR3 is TGTGCCAGCAGTTACCGGACAGGGGGCGACAGATGCACCTTC. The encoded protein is CASSYRTGGDRCTF.

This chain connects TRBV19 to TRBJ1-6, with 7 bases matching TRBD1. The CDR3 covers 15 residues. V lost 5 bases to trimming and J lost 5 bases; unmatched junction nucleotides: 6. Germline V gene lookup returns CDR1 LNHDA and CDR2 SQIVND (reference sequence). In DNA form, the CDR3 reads TGTGCCAGTAGTGCTGGGGACAGAGATAATTCACCCCTCCACTTT. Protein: CASSAGDRDNSPLHF.

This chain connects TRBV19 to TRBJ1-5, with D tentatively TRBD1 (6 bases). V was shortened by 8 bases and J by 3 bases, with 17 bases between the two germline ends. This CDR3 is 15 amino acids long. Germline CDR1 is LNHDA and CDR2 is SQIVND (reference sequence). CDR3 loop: CASAGGDTNNQPQHF. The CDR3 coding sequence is TGTGCCAGTGCGGGGGGGGACACTAACAATCAGCCCCAGCATTTT.

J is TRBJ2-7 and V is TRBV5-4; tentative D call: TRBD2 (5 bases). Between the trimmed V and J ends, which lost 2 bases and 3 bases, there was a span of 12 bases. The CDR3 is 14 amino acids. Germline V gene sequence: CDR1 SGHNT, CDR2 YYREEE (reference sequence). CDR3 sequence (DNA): TGTGCCAGCAGCTTAGGCCAGGACTTCTACGAGCAGTACTTC. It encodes CASSLGQDFYEQYF.

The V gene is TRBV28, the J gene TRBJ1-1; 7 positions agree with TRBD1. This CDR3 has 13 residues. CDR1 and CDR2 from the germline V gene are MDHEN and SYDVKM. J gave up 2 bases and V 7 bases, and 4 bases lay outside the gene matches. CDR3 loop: CASKTGENTEAFF. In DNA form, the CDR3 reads TGTGCCAGCAAAACAGGGGAAAACACTGAAGCTTTCTTT.

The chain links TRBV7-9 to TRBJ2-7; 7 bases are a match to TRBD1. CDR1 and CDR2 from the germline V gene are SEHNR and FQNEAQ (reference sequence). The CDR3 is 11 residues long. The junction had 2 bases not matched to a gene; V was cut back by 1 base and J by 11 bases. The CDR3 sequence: CASSLGDSKYF. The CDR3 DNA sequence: TGTGCCAGCAGCTTAGGGGACAGTAAGTACTTC.

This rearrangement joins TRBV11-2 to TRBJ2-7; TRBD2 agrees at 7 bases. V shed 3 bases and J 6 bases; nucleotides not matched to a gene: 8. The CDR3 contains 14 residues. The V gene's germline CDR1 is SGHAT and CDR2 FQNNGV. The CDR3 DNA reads TGTGCCAGCAGCTTCGGGGGGAGGGATCGCGAGCAGTACTTC. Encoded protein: CASSFGGRDREQYF.

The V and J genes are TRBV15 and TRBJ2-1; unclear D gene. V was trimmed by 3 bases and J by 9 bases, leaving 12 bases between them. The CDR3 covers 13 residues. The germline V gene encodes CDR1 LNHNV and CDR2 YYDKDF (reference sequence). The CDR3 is CATSSSSSREQFF. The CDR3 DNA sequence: TGTGCCACCAGCAGTTCGAGTTCACGTGAGCAGTTCTTC.

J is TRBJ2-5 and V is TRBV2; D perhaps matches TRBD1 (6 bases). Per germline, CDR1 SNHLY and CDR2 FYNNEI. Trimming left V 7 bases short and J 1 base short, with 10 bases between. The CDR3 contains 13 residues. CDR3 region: CASTRDTQETQYF. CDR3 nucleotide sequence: TGTGCCAGCACCCGGGACACCCAAGAGACCCAGTACTTC. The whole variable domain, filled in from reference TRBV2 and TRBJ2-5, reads EPEVTQTPSHQVTQMGQEVILRCVPISNHLYFYWYRQILGQKVEFLVSFYNNEISEKSEIFDDQFSVERPDGSNFTLKIRSTKLEDSAMYFCASTRDTQETQYFGPGTRLLVL.

The CDR3 here is CANVQRKETQYF. In DNA form, the CDR3 reads TGTGCCAACGTACAGCGGAAAGAGACCCAGTACTTC. The V call is TRBV27, the J call TRBJ2-5; the D gene is possibly TRBD2 (5 bases). V was cut by 10 bases and J by 3 bases, with 12 bases left in between. CDR3 length: 12 residues. Germline V gene sequence: CDR1 MNHEY, CDR2 SMNVEV (reference sequence).

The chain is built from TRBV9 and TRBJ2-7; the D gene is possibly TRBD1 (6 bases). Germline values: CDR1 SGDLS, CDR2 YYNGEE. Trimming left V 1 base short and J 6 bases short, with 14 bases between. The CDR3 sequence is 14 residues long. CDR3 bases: TGTGCCAGCAGCGTATTATCAGGGGAAAGCGAGCAGTACTTC. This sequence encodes CASSVLSGESEQYF.

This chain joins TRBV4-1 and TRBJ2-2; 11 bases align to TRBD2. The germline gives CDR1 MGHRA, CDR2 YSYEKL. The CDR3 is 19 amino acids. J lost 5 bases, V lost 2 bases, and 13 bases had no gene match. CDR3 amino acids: CASSQRAVAGGPGTGELFF. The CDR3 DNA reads TGCGCCAGCAGCCAAAGGGCAGTAGCGGGAGGGCCAGGGACCGGGGAGCTGTTTTTT.

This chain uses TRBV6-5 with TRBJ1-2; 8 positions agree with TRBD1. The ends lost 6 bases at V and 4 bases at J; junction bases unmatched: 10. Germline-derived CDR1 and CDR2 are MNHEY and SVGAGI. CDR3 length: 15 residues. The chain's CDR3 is CASRDAGQVLYGYTF. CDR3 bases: TGTGCCAGCAGAGACGCGGGACAGGTCCTCTATGGCTACACCTTC.

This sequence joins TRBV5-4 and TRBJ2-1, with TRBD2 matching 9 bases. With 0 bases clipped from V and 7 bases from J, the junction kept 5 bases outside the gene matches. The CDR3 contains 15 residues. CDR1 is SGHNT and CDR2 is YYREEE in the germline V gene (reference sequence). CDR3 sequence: CASSLGVAGDNEQFF. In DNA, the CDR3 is TGTGCCAGCAGCTTGGGGGTAGCGGGAGATAATGAGCAGTTCTTC.

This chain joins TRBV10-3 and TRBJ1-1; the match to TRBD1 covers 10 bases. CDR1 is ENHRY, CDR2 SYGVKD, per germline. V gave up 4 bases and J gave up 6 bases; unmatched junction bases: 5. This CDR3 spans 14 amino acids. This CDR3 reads CAISVGQGVAEAFF. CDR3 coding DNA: TGTGCCATCAGTGTAGGACAGGGGGTCGCTGAAGCTTTCTTT.

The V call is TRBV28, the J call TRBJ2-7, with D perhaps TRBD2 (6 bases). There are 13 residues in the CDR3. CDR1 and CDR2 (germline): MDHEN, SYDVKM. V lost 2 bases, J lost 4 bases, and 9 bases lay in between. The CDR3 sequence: CASSLVGTYEQYF. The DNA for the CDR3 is TGTGCCAGCAGTTTAGTTGGGACTTACGAGCAGTACTTC.

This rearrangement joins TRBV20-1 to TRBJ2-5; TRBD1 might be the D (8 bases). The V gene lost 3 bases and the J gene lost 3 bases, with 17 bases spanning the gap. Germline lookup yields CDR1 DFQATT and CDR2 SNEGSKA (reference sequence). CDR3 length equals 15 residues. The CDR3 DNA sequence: TGCAGTGCTAGTGACGGGGGGACAGGCGAAGAGACCCAGTACTTC. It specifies CSASDGGTGEETQYF.

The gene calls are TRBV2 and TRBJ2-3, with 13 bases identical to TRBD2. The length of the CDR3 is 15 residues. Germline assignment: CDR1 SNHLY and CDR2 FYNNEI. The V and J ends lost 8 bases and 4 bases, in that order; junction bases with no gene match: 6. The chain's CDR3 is CASGRTSGSSDTQYF. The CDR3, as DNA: TGTGCCAGCGGACGGACTAGCGGGAGCTCAGATACGCAGTATTTT.

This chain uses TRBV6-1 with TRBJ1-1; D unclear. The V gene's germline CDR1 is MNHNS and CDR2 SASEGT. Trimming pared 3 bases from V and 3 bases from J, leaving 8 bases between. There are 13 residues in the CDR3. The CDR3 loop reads CASSERTDTEAFF. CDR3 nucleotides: TGTGCCAGCAGTGAGAGGACTGACACTGAAGCTTTCTTT.

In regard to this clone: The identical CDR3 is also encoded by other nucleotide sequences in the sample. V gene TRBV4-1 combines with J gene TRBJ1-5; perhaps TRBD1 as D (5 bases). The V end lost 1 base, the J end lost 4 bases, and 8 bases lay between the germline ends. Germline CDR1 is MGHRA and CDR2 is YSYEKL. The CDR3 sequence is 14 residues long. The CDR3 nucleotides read TGCGCCAGCAGCCAAGGACAGTTTAATCAGCCCCAGCATTTT. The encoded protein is CASSQGQFNQPQHF.

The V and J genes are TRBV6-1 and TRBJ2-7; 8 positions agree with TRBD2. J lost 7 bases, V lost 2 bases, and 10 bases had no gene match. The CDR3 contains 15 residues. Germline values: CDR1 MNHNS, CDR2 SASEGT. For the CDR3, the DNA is TGTGCCAGCAGTGAAACCAGCGGGGGTCTCGGGGAGCAGTACTTC. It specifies CASSETSGGLGEQYF.

For the CDR3, the DNA is TGTGCCAGCAGCCTCACGCCGGACAGGGTATACGAGCAGTACTTC. It is translated as CASSLTPDRVYEQYF. This chain links TRBV5-5 with TRBJ2-7; TRBD1 agrees at 8 bases. In germline, CDR1 is SGHKS, CDR2 YYEKEE (reference sequence). V was pared by 4 bases and J by 4 bases, with 10 bases of the junction left unmatched. This CDR3 is built from 15 residues. The complete variable domain, with remaining parts taken from reference TRBV5-5 and TRBJ2-7, reads DAGVTQSPTHLIKTRGQQVTLRCSPISGHKSVSWYQQVLGQGPQFIFQYYEKEERGRGNFPDRFSARQFPNYSSELNVNALLLGDSALYLCASSLTPDRVYEQYFGPGTRLTVT.

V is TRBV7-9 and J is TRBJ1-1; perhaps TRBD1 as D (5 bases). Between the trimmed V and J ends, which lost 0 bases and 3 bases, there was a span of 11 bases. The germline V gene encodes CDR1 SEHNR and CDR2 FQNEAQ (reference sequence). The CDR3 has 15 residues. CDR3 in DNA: TGTGCCAGCAGCTTAGCGGCGGGGCTTTACACTGAAGCTTTCTTT. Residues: CASSLAAGLYTEAFF.

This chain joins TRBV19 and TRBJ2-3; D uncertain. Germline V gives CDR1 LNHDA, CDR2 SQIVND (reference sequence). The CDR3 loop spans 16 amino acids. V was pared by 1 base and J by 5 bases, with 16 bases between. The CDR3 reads CASSIGAESLVDTQYF. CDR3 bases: TGTGCCAGTAGTATAGGGGCTGAGTCGTTAGTAGATACGCAGTATTTT.

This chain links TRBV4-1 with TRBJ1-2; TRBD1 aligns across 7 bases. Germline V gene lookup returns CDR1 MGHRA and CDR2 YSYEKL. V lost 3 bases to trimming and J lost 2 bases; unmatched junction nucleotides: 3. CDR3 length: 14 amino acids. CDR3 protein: CASSQGGQNYGYTF. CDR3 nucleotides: TGCGCCAGCAGCCAGGGGGGACAGAACTATGGCTACACCTTC.

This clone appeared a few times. The CDR3 loop is CASSVEADSSYNSPLHF. CDR3 in DNA: TGTGCCAGCAGCGTAGAGGCCGACAGCTCCTATAATTCACCCCTCCACTTT. This chain uses TRBV9 with TRBJ1-6, with a weak D call TRBD1 (5 bases). Trimming stripped 0 bases from V and 0 bases from J, with 10 bases between. The germline V gene encodes CDR1 SGDLS and CDR2 YYNGEE. CDR3 size: 17 residues.